This note documents a single TCR beta chain sequence. The data belong to a study of shared clonotypes between healthy human individuals. Between the trimmed V and J ends, which lost 7 bases and 0 bases, there was a span of 12 bases. The length of the CDR3 is 14 residues. Germline V CDR1 and CDR2: SNHLY, FYNNEI. Some clones are missing from TCRdb's copy, which holds only in-frame ones; the method was immunoSEQ multiplex PCR. The table has about 2.4 million clones, approximately 93% seen once. This chain uses TRBV2 with TRBJ1-1; D is unresolved. The origin of this receptor is a man aged 18 to 35 in good health. Some clones in this sample may be carry-over from other donors' samples. Specimen: naive CD4+ T cells from PBMCs. Subset given: CD45RA+ positively selected. CDR3 residues: CASTIQKMNTEAFF. In DNA, the CDR3 is TGTGCCAGCACCATACAAAAAATGAACACTGAAGCTTTCTTT.